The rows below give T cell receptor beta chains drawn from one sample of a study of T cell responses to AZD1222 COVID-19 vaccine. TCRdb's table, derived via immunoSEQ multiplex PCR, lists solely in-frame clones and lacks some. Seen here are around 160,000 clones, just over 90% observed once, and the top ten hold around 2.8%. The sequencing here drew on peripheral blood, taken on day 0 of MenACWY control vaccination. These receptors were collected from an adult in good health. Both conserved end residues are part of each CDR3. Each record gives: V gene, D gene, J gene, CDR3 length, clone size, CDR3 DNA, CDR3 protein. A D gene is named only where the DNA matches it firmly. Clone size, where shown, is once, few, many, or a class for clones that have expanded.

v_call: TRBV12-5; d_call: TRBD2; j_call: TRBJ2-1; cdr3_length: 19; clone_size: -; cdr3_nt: TGTGCTAGTGGTTTGTCTACCGGGACTAGCGGGGGGGTCTGGAATGAGCAGTTCTTC; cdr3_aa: CASGLSTGTSGGVWNEQFF
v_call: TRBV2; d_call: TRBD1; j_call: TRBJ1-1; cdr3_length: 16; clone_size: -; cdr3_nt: TGTGCCAACAGACAGGGGGCGTTGAGGGCGAGCACTGAAGCTTTCTTT; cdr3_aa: CANRQGALRASTEAFF
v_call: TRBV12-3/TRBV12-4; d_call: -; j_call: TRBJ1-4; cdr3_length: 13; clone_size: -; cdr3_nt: TGTGCCACCAGATTGACAACTAATGAAAAACTGTTTTTT; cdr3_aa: CATRLTTNEKLFF
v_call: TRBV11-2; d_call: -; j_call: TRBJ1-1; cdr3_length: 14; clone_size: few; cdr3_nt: TGTGCCAGCAGCTTACGGGGCGCAAGTACTGAAGCTTTCTTT; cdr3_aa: CASSLRGASTEAFF
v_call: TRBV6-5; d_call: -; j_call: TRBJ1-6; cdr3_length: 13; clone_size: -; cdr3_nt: TGTGCCAGCAGGTCCTTTAGGGGATCACCCCTCCACTTT; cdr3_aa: CASRSFRGSPLHF
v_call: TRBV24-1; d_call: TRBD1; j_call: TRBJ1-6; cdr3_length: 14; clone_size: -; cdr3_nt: TGTGCCACCATTGGTGGACAGGGAAATTCACCCCTCCACTTT; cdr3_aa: CATIGGQGNSPLHF
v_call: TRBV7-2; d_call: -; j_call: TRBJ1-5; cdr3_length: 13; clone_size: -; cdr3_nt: TGTGCCAGCAAGGGACCAGGCAATCAGCCCCAGCATTTT; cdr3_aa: CASKGPGNQPQHF
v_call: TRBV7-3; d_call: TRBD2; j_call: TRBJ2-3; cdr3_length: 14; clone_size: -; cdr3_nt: TGTGCCAGCAGCTGGGGGGGAGGCACAGATACGCAGTATTTT; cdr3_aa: CASSWGGGTDTQYF
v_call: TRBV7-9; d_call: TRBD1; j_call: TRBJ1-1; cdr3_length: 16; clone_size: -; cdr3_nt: TGTGCCAGCAGCTTAGCCCCAGGACAGGGCGGGTCTGAAGCTTTCTTT; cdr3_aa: CASSLAPGQGGSEAFF
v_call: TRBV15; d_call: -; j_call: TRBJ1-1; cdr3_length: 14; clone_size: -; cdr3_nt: TGTGCCACCAAGGAAGGCCGGAGGGACACTGAAGCTTTCTTT; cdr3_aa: CATKEGRRDTEAFF
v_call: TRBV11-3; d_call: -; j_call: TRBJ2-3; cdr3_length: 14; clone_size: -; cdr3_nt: TGTGCCAGCAGTCTCAGCGCCGACACAGATACGCAGTATTTT; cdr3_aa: CASSLSADTDTQYF
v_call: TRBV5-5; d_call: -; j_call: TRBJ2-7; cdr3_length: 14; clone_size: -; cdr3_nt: TGTGCCAGCAGCCTGGGGACGGTAGCCTACGAGCAGTACTTC; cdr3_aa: CASSLGTVAYEQYF
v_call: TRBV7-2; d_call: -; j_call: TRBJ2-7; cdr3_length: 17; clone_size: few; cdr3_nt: TGTGCCAGCAGCTCACCCGGAGCTCGGGGTAGCTCCTACGAGCAGTACTTC; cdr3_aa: CASSSPGARGSSYEQYF
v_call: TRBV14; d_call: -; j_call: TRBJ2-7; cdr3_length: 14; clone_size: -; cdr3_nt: TGTGCCAGCAGCCAATATCCAGGACGCGGCGAGCAGTACTTC; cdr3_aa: CASSQYPGRGEQYF
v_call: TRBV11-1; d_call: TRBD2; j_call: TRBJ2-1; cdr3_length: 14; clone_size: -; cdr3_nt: TGTGCCAGCAGTCGTGGACTAGCGGGGGATGAGCAGTTCTTC; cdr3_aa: CASSRGLAGDEQFF
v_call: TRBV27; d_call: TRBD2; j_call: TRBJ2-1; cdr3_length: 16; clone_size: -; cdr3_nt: TGTGCCAGCAGTTTAAGGCTAGCGGGATCCTACAATGAGCAGTTCTTC; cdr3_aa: CASSLRLAGSYNEQFF
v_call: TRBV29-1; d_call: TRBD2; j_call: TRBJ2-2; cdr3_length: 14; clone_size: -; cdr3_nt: TGCAGCTTCTCACGGGACTACAACACCGGGGAGCTGTTTTTT; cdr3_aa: CSFSRDYNTGELFF
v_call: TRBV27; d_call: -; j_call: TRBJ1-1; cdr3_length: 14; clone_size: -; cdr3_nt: TGTGCCAGCAAACCCGGGGGGAGGAACACTGAAGCTTTCTTT; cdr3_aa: CASKPGGRNTEAFF
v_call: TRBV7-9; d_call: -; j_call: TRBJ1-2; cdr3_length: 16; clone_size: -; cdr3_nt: TGTGCCAGCAGACCGGCGGGAGGAGGAGAGAACTATGGCTACACCTTC; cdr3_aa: CASRPAGGGENYGYTF
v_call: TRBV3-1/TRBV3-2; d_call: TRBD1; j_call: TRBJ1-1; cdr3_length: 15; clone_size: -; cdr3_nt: TGTGCCAGCAGCCCGTGGGACAGGAGGAACACTGAAGCTTTCTTT; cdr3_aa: CASSPWDRRNTEAFF
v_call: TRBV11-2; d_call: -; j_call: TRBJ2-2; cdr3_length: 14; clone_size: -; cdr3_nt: TGTGCCAGCAGCTTAGATGTCGTCACCGGGGAGCTGTTTTTT; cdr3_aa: CASSLDVVTGELFF
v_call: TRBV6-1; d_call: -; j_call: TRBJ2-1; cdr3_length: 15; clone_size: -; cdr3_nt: TGTGCCAGCAGTGAATGGAGTAGCGAGTACAATGAGCAGTTCTTC; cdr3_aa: CASSEWSSEYNEQFF
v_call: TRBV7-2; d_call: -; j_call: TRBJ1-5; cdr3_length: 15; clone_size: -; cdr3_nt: TGTGCCAGCAGCCTCGAGGGCAGGGGTTATCAGCCCCAGCATTTT; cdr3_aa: CASSLEGRGYQPQHF
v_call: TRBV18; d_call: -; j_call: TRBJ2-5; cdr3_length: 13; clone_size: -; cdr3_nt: TGTGCCAGCTCACCATCAGGGGGGGAGACCCAGTACTTC; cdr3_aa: CASSPSGGETQYF
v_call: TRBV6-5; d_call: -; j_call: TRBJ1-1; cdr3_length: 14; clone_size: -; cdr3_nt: TGTGCCAGCAGTCCGGGTTACTGGGACACTGAAGCTTTCTTT; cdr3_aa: CASSPGYWDTEAFF